This T cell receptor (beta chain) was obtained from a study of beta chain features in type 1 diabetes. Looking at the study overall: Analysis included around 110,000,000 sorted cells drawn from all samples. Findings of the study overall: Insertion counts at VDJ junctions were lower in type 1 diabetes patients, who also showed more deletions there. Relative to healthy donors, patients appeared to have naive, central memory and Treg TCRB repertoires that were more similar.

The authors sorted CD4+ naive, central memory, regulatory and stem cell-like memory cells via CD45RO/CCR7/CD25/CD127/CD95/CD27. Isolated RNA was reverse transcribed in full, so expressed TCRB transcripts were sequenced. Using immunoSEQ multiplex PCR, the repertoire was profiled, and TCRdb retains in-frame clones only, with some absent. The sample gives 140,000 to 150,000 clones, 8% to 13% of which show up once; 1% to 1.5% is in the top ten. As to this clone: Its antigen is not known.

Sequenced input: naive CD4+ T cells from blood. The sequence derives from a young man in good health.

The chain's CDR3 is CAINTGGYEQYF. The CDR3 DNA reads TGTGCCATCAATACAGGGGGGTACGAGCAGTACTTC. The rearrangement uses TRBV10-3 and TRBJ2-7; 8 bases fit TRBD1. CDR3 length equals 12 residues. The J segment lost 4 bases and the V segment lost 7 bases, leaving 3 bases of the junction unmatched. CDR1 is ENHRY, CDR2 SYGVKD, per germline.